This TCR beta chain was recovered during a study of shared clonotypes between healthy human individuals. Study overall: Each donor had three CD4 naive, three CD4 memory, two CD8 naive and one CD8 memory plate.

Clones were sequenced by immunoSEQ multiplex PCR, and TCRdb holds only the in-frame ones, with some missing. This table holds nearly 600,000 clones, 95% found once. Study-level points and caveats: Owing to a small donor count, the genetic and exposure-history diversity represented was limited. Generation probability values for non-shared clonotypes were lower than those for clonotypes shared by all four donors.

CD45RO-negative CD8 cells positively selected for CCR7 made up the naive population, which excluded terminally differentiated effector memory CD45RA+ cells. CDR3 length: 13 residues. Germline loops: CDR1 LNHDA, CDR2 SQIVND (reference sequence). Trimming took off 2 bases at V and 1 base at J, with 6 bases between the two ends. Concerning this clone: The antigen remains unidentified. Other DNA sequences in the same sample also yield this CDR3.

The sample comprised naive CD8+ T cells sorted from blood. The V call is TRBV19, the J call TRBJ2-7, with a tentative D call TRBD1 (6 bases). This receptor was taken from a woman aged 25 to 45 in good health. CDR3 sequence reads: CASSIQGSYEQYF. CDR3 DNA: TGTGCCAGTAGTATACAGGGGTCCTACGAGCAGTACTTC. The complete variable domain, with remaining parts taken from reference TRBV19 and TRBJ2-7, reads DGGITQSPKYLFRKEGQNVTLSCEQNLNHDAMYWYRQDPGQGLRLIYYSQIVNDFQKGDIAEGYSVSREKKESFPLTVTSAQKNPTAFYLCASSIQGSYEQYFGPGTRLTVT.